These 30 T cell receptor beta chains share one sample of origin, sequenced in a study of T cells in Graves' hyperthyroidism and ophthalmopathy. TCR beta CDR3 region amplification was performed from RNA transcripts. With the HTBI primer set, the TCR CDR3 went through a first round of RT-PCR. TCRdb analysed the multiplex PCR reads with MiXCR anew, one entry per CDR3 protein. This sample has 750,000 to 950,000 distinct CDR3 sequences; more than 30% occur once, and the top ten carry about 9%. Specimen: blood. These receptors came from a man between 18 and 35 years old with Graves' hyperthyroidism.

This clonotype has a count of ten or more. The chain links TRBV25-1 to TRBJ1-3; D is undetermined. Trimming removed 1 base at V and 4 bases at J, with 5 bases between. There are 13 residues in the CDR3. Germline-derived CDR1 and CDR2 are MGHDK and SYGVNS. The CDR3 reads CASSELEGNTIYF. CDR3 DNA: TGTGCCAGCAGTGAATTAGAAGGAAACACCATATATTTT.

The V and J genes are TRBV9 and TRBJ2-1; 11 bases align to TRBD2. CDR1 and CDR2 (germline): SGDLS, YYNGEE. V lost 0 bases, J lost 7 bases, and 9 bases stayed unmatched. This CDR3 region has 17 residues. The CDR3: CASSVVSGRASRNEQFF. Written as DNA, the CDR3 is TGTGCCAGCAGCGTAGTTAGCGGGAGGGCCTCGAGGAATGAGCAGTTCTTC.

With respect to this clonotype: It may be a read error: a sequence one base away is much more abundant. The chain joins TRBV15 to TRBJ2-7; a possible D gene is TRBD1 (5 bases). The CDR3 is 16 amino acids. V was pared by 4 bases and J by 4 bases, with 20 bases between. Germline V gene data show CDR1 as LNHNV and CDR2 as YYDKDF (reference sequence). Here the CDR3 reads CATSTTTDSLGYEQYF. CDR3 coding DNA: TGTGCCACCAGCACTACGACAGACAGTTTGGGGTACGAGCAGTACTTC.

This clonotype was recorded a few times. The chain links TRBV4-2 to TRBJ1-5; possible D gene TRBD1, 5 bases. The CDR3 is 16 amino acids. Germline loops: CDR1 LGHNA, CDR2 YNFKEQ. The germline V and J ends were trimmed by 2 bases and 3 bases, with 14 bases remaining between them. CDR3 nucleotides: TGTGCCAGCAGCCAAAATACAGGAGCTTCCAATCAGCCCCAGCATTTT. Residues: CASSQNTGASNQPQHF.

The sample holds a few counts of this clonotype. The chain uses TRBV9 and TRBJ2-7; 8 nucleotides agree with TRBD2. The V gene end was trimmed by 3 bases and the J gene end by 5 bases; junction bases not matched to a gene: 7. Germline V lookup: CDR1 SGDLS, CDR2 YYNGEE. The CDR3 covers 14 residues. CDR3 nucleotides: TGTGCCAGCAGCGGCGGGGGGCGGTTAGACGAGCAGTACTTC. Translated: CASSGGGRLDEQYF.

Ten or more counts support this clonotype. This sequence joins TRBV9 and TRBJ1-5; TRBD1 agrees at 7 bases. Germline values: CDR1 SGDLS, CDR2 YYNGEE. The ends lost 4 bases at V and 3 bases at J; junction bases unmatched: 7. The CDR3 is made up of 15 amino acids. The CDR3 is CASSPTGQANQPQHF. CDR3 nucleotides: TGTGCCAGCAGCCCTACAGGACAGGCCAATCAGCCCCAGCATTTT.

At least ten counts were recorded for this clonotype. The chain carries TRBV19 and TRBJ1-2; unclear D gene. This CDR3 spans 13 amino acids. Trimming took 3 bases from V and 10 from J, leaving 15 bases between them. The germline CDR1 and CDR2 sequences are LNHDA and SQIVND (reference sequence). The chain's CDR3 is CASSISPWELYTF. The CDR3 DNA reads TGTGCCAGTAGTATCTCGCCCTGGGAGCTCTACACCTTC. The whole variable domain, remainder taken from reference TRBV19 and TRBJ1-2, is DGGITQSPKYLFRKEGQNVTLSCEQNLNHDAMYWYRQDPGQGLRLIYYSQIVNDFQKGDIAEGYSVSREKKESFPLTVTSAQKNPTAFYLCASSISPWELYTFGSGTRLTVV.

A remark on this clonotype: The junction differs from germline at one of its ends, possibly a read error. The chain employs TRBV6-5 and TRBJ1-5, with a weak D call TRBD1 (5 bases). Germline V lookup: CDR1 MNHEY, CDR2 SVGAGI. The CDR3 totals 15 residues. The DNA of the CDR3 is TGTGCCATCAGTTACTCGAGGGGTAGCAATCAGCCCCAGCATTTT. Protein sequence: CAISYSRGSNQPQHF.

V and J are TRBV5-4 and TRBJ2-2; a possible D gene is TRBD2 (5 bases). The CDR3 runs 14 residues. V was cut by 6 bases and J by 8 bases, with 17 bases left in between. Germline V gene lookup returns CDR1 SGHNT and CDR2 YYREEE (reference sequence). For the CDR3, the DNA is TGTGCCAGCATCGACCGGGGAAACCAGGGGGAGCTGTTTTTT. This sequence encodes CASIDRGNQGELFF.

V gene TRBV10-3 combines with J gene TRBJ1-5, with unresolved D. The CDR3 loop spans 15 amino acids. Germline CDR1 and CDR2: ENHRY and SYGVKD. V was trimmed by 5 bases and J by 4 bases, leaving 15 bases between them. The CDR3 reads CAISPRPGANQPQHF. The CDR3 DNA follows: TGTGCCATCAGTCCACGTCCCGGTGCGAATCAGCCCCAGCATTTT.

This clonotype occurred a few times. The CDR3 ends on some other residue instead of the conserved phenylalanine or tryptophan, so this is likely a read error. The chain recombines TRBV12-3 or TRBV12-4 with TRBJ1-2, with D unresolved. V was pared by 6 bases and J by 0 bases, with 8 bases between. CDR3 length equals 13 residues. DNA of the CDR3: TGTGCCAGCAGCCCCGGACCTAACTATGGCTACACCCTC. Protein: CASSPGPNYGYTL.

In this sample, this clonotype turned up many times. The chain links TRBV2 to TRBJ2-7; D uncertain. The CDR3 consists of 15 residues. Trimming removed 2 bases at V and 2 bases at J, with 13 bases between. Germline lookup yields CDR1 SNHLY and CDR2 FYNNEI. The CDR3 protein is CASSETAVRPYEQYF. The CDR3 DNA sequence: TGTGCCAGCAGTGAAACAGCCGTCCGTCCCTACGAGCAGTACTTC.

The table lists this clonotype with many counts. The CDR3 DNA is TGTGCCAGCTACAGGGAAGGTGGAAACACCATATATTTT. Residues: CASYREGGNTIYF. The J gene is TRBJ1-3, the V gene TRBV2; tentative D call: TRBD1 (6 bases). The V end was cut by 8 bases, the J end by 3 bases, with 11 bases between. Germline V gene sequence: CDR1 SNHLY, CDR2 FYNNEI. The CDR3 length is 13 residues.

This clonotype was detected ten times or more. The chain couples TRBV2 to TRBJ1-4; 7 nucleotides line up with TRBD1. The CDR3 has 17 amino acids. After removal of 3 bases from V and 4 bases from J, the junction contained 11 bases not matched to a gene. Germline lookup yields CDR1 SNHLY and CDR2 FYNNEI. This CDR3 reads CASSEGQRGGYNEKLFF. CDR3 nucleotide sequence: TGTGCCAGCAGTGAGGGACAGAGAGGGGGATATAATGAAAAACTGTTTTTT.

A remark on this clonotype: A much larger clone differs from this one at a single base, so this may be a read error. The CDR3 region has the DNA TGTGCCATCGGGGCGGATGGAATGAACACTGAAGCTTTCTTT. Translated: CAIGADGMNTEAFF. The V call is TRBV10-3, the J call TRBJ1-1; a possible D gene is TRBD1 (5 bases). The V end was cut by 8 bases, the J end by 0 bases, with 13 bases between. Germline V gene data show CDR1 as ENHRY and CDR2 as SYGVKD. The CDR3 spans 14 residues.

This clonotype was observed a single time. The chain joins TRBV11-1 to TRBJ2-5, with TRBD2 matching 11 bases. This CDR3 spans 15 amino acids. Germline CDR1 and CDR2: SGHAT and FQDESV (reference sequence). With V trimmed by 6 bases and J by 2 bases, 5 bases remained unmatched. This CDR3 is CASRETSGEQETQYF. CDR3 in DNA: TGTGCCAGCAGGGAGACTAGCGGGGAGCAAGAGACCCAGTACTTC.

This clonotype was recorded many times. The chain's CDR3 is CATSRDTGRGANVLTF. DNA of the CDR3: TGTGCCACCAGCAGAGATACCGGGCGCGGGGCCAACGTCCTGACTTTC. This chain connects TRBV15 to TRBJ2-6; D remains unclear. The CDR3 is 16 amino acids. Per the germline V gene, CDR1 is LNHNV and CDR2 is YYDKDF (reference sequence). Trimming pared 0 bases from V and 4 bases from J, leaving 10 bases between.

DNA for the CDR3: TGTGCCAGCAGCGGCGTCCGAGGCGGGGGAGAGACCCAGTACTTC. Translation gives CASSGVRGGGETQYF. The genes are TRBV2 and TRBJ2-5, with 7 bases fitting TRBD2. Germline lookup yields CDR1 SNHLY and CDR2 FYNNEI. V dropped 6 bases and J dropped 4; count of bases not matched to a gene: 11. This CDR3 spans 15 amino acids.

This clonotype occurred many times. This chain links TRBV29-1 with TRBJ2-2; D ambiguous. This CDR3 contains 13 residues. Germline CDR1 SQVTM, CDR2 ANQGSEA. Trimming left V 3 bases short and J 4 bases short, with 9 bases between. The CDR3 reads CSVEAGITGELFF. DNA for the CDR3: TGCAGCGTTGAGGCTGGGATCACCGGGGAGCTGTTTTTT.

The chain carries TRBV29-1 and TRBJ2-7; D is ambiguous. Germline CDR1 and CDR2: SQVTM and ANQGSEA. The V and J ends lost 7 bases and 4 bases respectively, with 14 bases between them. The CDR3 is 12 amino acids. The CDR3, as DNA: TGCAGCGCTCCGGATCTCCCGTACGAGCAGTACTTC. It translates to CSAPDLPYEQYF.

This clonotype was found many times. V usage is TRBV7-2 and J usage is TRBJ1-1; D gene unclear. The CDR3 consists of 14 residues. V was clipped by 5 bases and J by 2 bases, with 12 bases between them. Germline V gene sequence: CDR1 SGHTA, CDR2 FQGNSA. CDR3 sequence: CASSLWTPNTEAFF. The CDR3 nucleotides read TGTGCCAGCAGCCTGTGGACCCCAAACACTGAAGCTTTCTTT.

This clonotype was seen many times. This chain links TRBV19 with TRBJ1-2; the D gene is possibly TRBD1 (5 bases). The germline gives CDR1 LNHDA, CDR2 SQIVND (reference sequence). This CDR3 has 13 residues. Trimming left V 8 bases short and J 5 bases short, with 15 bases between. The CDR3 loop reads CASEPGLLYGYTF. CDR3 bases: TGTGCCAGTGAACCGGGACTCCTTTATGGCTACACCTTC.

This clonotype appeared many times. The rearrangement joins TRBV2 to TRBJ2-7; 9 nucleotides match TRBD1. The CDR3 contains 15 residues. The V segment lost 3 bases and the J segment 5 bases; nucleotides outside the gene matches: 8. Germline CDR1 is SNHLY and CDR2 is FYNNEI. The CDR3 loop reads CASSDPGQGMDEQYF. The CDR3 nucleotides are TGTGCCAGCAGTGACCCGGGACAGGGAATGGACGAGCAGTACTTC.

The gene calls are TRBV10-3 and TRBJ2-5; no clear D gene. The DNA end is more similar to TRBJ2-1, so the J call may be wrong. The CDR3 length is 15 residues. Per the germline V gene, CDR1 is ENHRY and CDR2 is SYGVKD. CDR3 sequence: CAISALDEGYNEQFF. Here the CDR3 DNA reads TGTGCCATCAGTGCCTTAGACGAAGGGTACAATGAGCAGTTCTTC.

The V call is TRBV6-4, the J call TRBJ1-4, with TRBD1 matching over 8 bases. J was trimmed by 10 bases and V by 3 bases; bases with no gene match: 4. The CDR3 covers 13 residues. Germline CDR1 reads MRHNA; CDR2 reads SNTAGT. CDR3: CASSDSGGGKLFF. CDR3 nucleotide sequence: TGTGCCAGCAGTGATTCAGGGGGCGGAAAACTGTTTTTT.

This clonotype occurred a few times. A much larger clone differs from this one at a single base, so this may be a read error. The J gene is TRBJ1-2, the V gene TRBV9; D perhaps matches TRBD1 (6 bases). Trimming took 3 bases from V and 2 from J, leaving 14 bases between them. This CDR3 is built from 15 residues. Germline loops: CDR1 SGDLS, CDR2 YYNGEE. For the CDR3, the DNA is TGTGCCAGCAGCGAATCGGGGGCGGACAACTATGGCTACACCTTC. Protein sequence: CASSESGADNYGYTF.

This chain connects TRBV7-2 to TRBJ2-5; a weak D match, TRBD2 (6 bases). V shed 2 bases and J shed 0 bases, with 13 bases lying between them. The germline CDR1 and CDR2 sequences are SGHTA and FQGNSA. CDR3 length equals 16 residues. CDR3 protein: CASSLLRGAYQETQYF. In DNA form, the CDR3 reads TGTGCCAGCAGCTTACTCCGCGGGGCCTACCAAGAGACCCAGTACTTC.

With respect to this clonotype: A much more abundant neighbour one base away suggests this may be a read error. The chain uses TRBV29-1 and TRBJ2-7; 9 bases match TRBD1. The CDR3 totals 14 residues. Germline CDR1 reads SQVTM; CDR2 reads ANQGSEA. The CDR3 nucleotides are TGCGGCGTTGAGTCCGGGACAGGGACGGGCGAGCAGTACTTC. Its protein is CGVESGTGTGEQYF.

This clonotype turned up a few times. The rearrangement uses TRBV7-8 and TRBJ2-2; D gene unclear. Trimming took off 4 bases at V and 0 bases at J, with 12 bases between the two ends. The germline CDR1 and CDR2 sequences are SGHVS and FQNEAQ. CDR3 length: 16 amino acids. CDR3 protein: CASSWPDSSNTGELFF. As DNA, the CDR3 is TGTGCCAGCAGCTGGCCAGATAGCTCGAACACCGGGGAGCTGTTTTTT.

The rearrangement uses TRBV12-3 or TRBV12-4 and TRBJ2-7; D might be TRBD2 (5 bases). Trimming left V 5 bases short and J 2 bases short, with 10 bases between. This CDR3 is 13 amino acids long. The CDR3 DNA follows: TGTGCCAGCAGTGCAGTGGGAGCCTACGAGCAGTACTTC. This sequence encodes CASSAVGAYEQYF.